Following are 31 T cell receptor beta chains from one sample sequenced in a study of blood T cells in healthy people across ages. PCR was performed a second time for roughly 7 to 11 cycles using a sample-barcoded 5' primer and a J-beta primer mix. TCRdb reprocessed the 5' RACE reads via MiXCR and lists one record per CDR3 protein. Among more than 750,000 distinct CDR3 sequences listed, 25% to 35% were seen once. Separately, the same data were catalogued under a study of T cells of mothers and their children.

Sequencing was carried out using blood. The receptors stem from a middle-aged woman in good health.

In regard to this clonotype: One junction end does not reproduce the germline sequence, and a read error may be involved. V usage is TRBV29-1 and J usage is TRBJ2-6, with 8 positions matching TRBD1. The CDR3 loop spans 12 amino acids. CDR1 and CDR2 from the germline V gene are SQVTM and ANQGSEA. The CDR3 DNA sequence: TGCAGCGTCTCGGGACAGGCCAACGTCCCGACTTTC. Protein product: CSVSGQANVPTF.

This chain connects TRBV9 to TRBJ1-1, with no clear D. Trimming removed 0 bases from V and 3 bases from J, with 12 bases in between. Germline CDR1 reads SGDLS; CDR2 reads YYNGEE. The CDR3 consists of 15 residues. The CDR3 sequence: CASSVEPDMDTEAFF. In DNA form, the CDR3 reads TGTGCCAGCAGCGTAGAGCCCGACATGGACACTGAAGCTTTCTTT. Drawing the rest from reference TRBV9 and TRBJ1-1, the complete variable domain is DSGVTQTPKHLITATGQRVTLRCSPRSGDLSVYWYQQSLDQGLQFLIQYYNGEERAKGNILERFSAQQFPDLHSELNLSSLELGDSALYFCASSVEPDMDTEAFFGQGTRLTVV.

This clonotype occurred a few times. The rearrangement links TRBV11-2 to TRBJ1-4; tentatively, D is TRBD1 (6 bases). This CDR3 region has 16 residues. V lost 5 bases and J lost 0, with 13 bases in between. Germline V CDR1 and CDR2: SGHAT, FQNNGV. DNA for the CDR3: TGTGCCAGCAGCAAACCTGGACAGCCAACTAATGAAAAACTGTTTTTT. Encoded protein: CASSKPGQPTNEKLFF. Using reference TRBV11-2 and TRBJ1-4 for the parts outside the CDR3, the full variable domain is EAGVAQSPRYKIIEKRQSVAFWCNPISGHATLYWYQQILGQGPKLLIQFQNNGVVDDSQLPKDRFSAERLKGVDSTLKIQPAKLEDSAVYLCASSKPGQPTNEKLFFGSGTQLSVL.

This clonotype came up a few times. This chain links TRBV28 with TRBJ1-2; TRBD1 matches 8 bases. V shed 8 bases and J 8 bases; nucleotides not matched to a gene: 13. There are 14 residues in the CDR3. CDR1 MDHEN and CDR2 SYDVKM come from the germline V gene. The CDR3 DNA is TGTGCCAGCGGGGTCCGGACAGGGCCCGGGGGCTACACCTTC. Protein product: CASGVRTGPGGYTF.

This clonotype was detected a few times. CDR3 protein: CASSLALAGVKSTDTQYF. CDR3 sequence (DNA): TGTGCCAGCAGCTTAGCACTAGCGGGGGTAAAAAGCACAGATACGCAGTATTTT. The V gene is TRBV7-2, the J gene TRBJ2-3; 11 nucleotides agree with TRBD2. The trim removed 0 bases at V and 0 bases at J, leaving 5 bases unmatched. CDR3 size: 18 residues. Germline V gene sequence: CDR1 SGHTA, CDR2 FQGNSA.

Comment on this clonotype: A much larger clone differs from this one at a single base, so this may be a read error. The chain joins TRBV7-8 to TRBJ2-5; maybe TRBD1 (6 bases). The DNA end lines up better with TRBJ2-7; the J call may be wrong. CDR3 length equals 15 residues. Germline V gene sequence: CDR1 SGHVS, CDR2 FQNEAQ. This chain's CDR3 is CASTLQGLSPNEQYF. In nucleotides, the CDR3 is TGTGCCAGCACACTACAGGGTTTATCTCCGAACGAGCAGTACTTC.

As concerns this clonotype: Without the conserved terminal phenylalanine or tryptophan, this CDR3 likely stems from a read error. The chain carries TRBV19 and TRBJ2-1, with TRBD1 identical over 8 bases. CDR3 size: 18 residues. The germline V gene has CDR1 LNHDA and CDR2 SQIVND (reference sequence). V lost 3 bases, J lost 6 bases, and 16 bases stayed unmatched. CDR3 residues: CASSMSMLVTGAANEQFV. The CDR3 DNA reads as TGTGCCAGTAGTATGTCGATGCTGGTGACAGGGGCTGCCAATGAGCAGTTCGTC.

This clonotype came up a few times. The CDR3 nucleotides read TGTGCCAGCAGCGCCGCACGGGGGAGGACCGGGGAGCTGTTTTTT. Translating gives CASSAARGRTGELFF. This chain joins TRBV3-1 and TRBJ2-2, with D perhaps matching TRBD2 (6 bases). In germline, CDR1 is LGHDT, CDR2 YNNKEL (reference sequence). Trimming removed 5 bases at V and 5 bases at J, with 15 bases between. The CDR3 covers 15 residues.

The chain recombines TRBV27 with TRBJ2-1; 9 nucleotides align to TRBD1. J gave up 0 bases and V 6 bases, and 9 bases lay outside the gene matches. Germline CDR1 MNHEY, CDR2 SMNVEV (reference sequence). This CDR3 is 17 amino acids long. The CDR3 DNA is TGTGCCAGCAGCCTAAACCTACAGGGGGCCTCCTACAATGAGCAGTTCTTC. Translating it yields CASSLNLQGASYNEQFF.

There are a few counts of this clonotype. The V call is TRBV6-1, the J call TRBJ2-3, with TRBD2 identical over 11 bases. The CDR3 totals 19 residues. CDR1 is MNHNS and CDR2 is SASEGT in the germline V gene. Unmatched junction bases numbered 19, after V lost 6 bases and J lost 5 bases. In nucleotides, the CDR3 is TGTGCCAGCAGCCAGCGACCAATAGCGGGGGGGAAAGTAAGAGATACGCAGTATTTT. Encoded protein: CASSQRPIAGGKVRDTQYF.

The chain recombines TRBV5-4 with TRBJ1-4; a weak D match, TRBD1 (6 bases). Germline V gives CDR1 SGHNT, CDR2 YYREEE (reference sequence). There are 18 residues in the CDR3. With 4 bases removed from V and 0 bases from J, the gap between germline ends came to 19 bases. Written as DNA, the CDR3 is TGTGCCAGCAGCCCCGGGGGGGGCATGCGAACAACTAATGAAAAACTGTTTTTT. It specifies CASSPGGGMRTTNEKLFF. The full variable domain, with the rest looked up from reference TRBV5-4 and TRBJ1-4, is ETGVTQSPTHLIKTRGQQVTLRCSSQSGHNTVSWYQQALGQGPQFIFQYYREEENGRGNFPPRFSGLQFPNYSSELNVNALELDDSALYLCASSPGGGMRTTNEKLFFGSGTQLSVL.

This clonotype occurred once. The CDR3 protein is CASSLGEGSPEAFF. CDR3 in DNA: TGTGCCAGCAGCTTAGGAGAGGGGAGCCCTGAAGCTTTCTTT. The chain links TRBV7-2 to TRBJ1-1; possibly TRBD1 for D (5 bases). Trimming shortened V by 1 base and J by 6 bases, and 12 bases separated the two germline ends. The germline gives CDR1 SGHTA, CDR2 FQGNSA. The CDR3 has 14 residues.

This chain connects TRBV28 to TRBJ2-3, with D perhaps TRBD1 or TRBD2 (5 bases each). This CDR3 has 16 residues. Trimming removed 6 bases from V and 4 bases from J, with 20 bases in between. CDR1 is MDHEN and CDR2 is SYDVKM in the germline V gene. The CDR3 sequence is CASRGDGQGRADTQYF. CDR3 DNA: TGTGCCAGCAGGGGGGACGGCCAGGGAAGAGCAGATACGCAGTATTTT.

The table lists this clonotype with a few counts. The chain is built from TRBV11-2 and TRBJ1-2; TRBD1 is a possible D gene (6 bases). Germline V lookup: CDR1 SGHAT, CDR2 FQNNGV. V dropped 7 bases and J dropped 6 bases, with 18 bases sitting between them. The CDR3 loop spans 14 amino acids. For the CDR3, the DNA is TGTGCCAGCACCAAATTACAGGGAATCGATGGCTACACCTTC. Amino acids: CASTKLQGIDGYTF. The full variable domain, completed using reference TRBV11-2 and TRBJ1-2, is EAGVAQSPRYKIIEKRQSVAFWCNPISGHATLYWYQQILGQGPKLLIQFQNNGVVDDSQLPKDRFSAERLKGVDSTLKIQPAKLEDSAVYLCASTKLQGIDGYTFGSGTRLTVV.

The V and J genes are TRBV28 and TRBJ2-5; D might be TRBD1 (6 bases). V was shortened by 5 bases and J by 2 bases, with 18 bases between the two germline ends. Germline V gives CDR1 MDHEN, CDR2 SYDVKM. The CDR3 has 16 amino acids. CDR3 sequence (DNA): TGTGCCAGCAGTACCCGGTGGGGACACGTACAAGAGACCCAGTACTTC. Amino acid sequence: CASSTRWGHVQETQYF.

Many counts were recorded for this clonotype. This chain joins TRBV12-3 or TRBV12-4 and TRBJ2-7; 7 bases line up with TRBD1. The CDR3 totals 16 residues. V shed 4 bases and J 3 bases; nucleotides not matched to a gene: 12. The CDR3 loop is CASSSTPTGKFYEQYF. The CDR3 nucleotides are TGTGCCAGCAGTTCTACGCCGACAGGGAAGTTCTACGAGCAGTACTTC.

This chain connects TRBV20-1 to TRBJ1-2, with D perhaps TRBD1 (5 bases). Germline V lookup: CDR1 DFQATT, CDR2 SNEGSKA (reference sequence). This CDR3 has 15 residues. Between the trimmed V and J ends, which lost 0 bases and 0 bases, there was a span of 11 bases. In DNA, the CDR3 is TGCAGTGCTAGAGATCATAGGGGTTCTAACTATGGCTACACCTTC. It translates to CSARDHRGSNYGYTF.

This clonotype was counted at least ten times. This chain connects TRBV3-1 to TRBJ2-7, with D possibly TRBD2 on 5 matching bases. The germline V gene encodes CDR1 LGHDT and CDR2 YNNKEL (reference sequence). The V end lost 8 bases, the J end lost 2 bases, and 16 bases lay between the germline ends. The CDR3 spans 14 residues. The CDR3 region has the DNA TGTGCCAGCGCTCCCGGCGGGCGCCCCTACGAGCAGTACTTC. It encodes CASAPGGRPYEQYF.

In this sample, this clonotype turned up a few times. The V gene is TRBV3-1, the J gene TRBJ1-5; D gene unclear. Germline CDR1 reads LGHDT; CDR2 reads YNNKEL (reference sequence). V was cut by 2 bases and J by 7 bases, with 18 bases left in between. This CDR3 is 16 amino acids long. CDR3 sequence: CASSQSTQRKAQPQHF. As DNA, the CDR3 is TGTGCCAGCAGCCAAAGCACGCAAAGGAAGGCCCAGCCCCAGCATTTT.

This clonotype has only a few counts. V and J are TRBV29-1 and TRBJ2-3, with TRBD2 as a possible D gene (5 bases). Trimming shortened V by 7 bases and J by 9 bases, and 11 bases separated the two germline ends. This CDR3 is 10 amino acids long. Germline CDR1 SQVTM, CDR2 ANQGSEA. The CDR3 loop is CSATDYTQYF. CDR3 sequence (DNA): TGCAGCGCCACCGACTACACGCAGTATTTT.

This clonotype was detected only a few times. The CDR3 sequence is CASRPDRGNEKLFF. CDR3 bases: TGTGCCAGCAGGCCCGACAGGGGGAATGAAAAACTGTTTTTT. The chain is built from TRBV27 and TRBJ1-4; 9 nucleotides match TRBD1. The germline CDR1 and CDR2 sequences are MNHEY and SMNVEV (reference sequence). The trim removed 6 bases at V and 5 bases at J, leaving 4 bases unmatched. The CDR3 contains 14 residues.

The J gene is TRBJ1-3, the V gene TRBV5-5; possibly TRBD1 for D (6 bases). The CDR3 has 14 residues. The V end was cut by 3 bases, the J end by 4 bases, with 11 bases between. Germline CDR1 reads SGHKS; CDR2 reads YYEKEE (reference sequence). The CDR3 loop reads CASSSTGFGNTIYF. DNA for the CDR3: TGTGCCAGCAGCTCCACAGGGTTCGGAAACACCATATATTTT.

On this clonotype itself: Given a much more abundant clone one base away, this may be a read error. The chain carries TRBV4-1 and TRBJ1-1; D might be TRBD1 (6 bases). This CDR3 has 17 residues. The germline CDR1 and CDR2 sequences are MGHRA and YSYEKL. The chain's CDR3 is CAGSQVIPQTGNTEAFF. CDR3 DNA: TGCGCCGGCAGCCAAGTTATTCCCCAGACAGGGAACACTGAAGCTTTCTTT.

With regard to this clonotype: A read error may produce the germline difference seen at one junction end. This sequence joins TRBV28 and TRBJ2-7; D perhaps matches TRBD1 (5 bases). Germline assignment: CDR1 MDHEN and CDR2 SYDVKM. CDR3 length equals 20 residues. CDR3 sequence: CAGSLSPLLLGILGAYEQYF. In DNA, the CDR3 is TGTGCCGGCAGTTTATCCCCCTTGCTGTTGGGAATCTTAGGGGCCTACGAGCAGTACTTC.

This clonotype was observed at least ten times. J is TRBJ2-1 and V is TRBV9, with 10 nucleotides matching TRBD1. Germline CDR1 reads SGDLS; CDR2 reads YYNGEE. This CDR3 region has 15 residues. V dropped 0 bases and J dropped 8; count of bases not matched to a gene: 5. As DNA, the CDR3 is TGTGCCAGCAGCGTAGAGGGGACAGGGGTACATGAGCAGTTCTTC. As protein: CASSVEGTGVHEQFF.

This clonotype was seen only a few times. V gene TRBV20-1 combines with J gene TRBJ1-2; TRBD1 matches 8 bases. This CDR3 is built from 12 residues. With V trimmed by 7 bases and J by 7 bases, 8 bases remained unmatched. Germline CDR1 reads DFQATT; CDR2 reads SNEGSKA (reference sequence). The CDR3 region has the DNA TGCAGTGGGCAGACAGGGGCAGGTGGCTACACCTTC. Its translation: CSGQTGAGGYTF.

This clonotype was seen at least ten times. The chain employs TRBV10-3 and TRBJ2-7, with TRBD2 matching 15 bases. Trimming cost V 2 bases and J 6 bases; bases outside gene matches: 14. Per the germline V gene, CDR1 is ENHRY and CDR2 is SYGVKD. This CDR3 is built from 19 residues. The CDR3 reads CAISEPPGLAGGQFGEQYF. CDR3 nucleotide sequence: TGTGCCATCAGTGAGCCCCCCGGACTAGCGGGGGGGCAATTTGGCGAGCAGTACTTC.

Turning to this clonotype: Germline and junction disagree at one end, which may indicate a read error. This chain connects TRBV5-1 to TRBJ2-1; TRBD1 is a possible D gene (6 bases). This CDR3 spans 16 amino acids. The germline CDR1 and CDR2 sequences are SGHRS and YFSETQ. The DNA of the CDR3 is TGCGCCAGCAGCTCCGAAACAGGGAGCTCCTGCAATGAGCAGTTCTTC. This gives the protein CASSSETGSSCNEQFF.

This clonotype was seen at least ten times. V is TRBV11-3 and J is TRBJ2-1, with 13 bases aligning to TRBD2. Germline lookup yields CDR1 SGHNT and CDR2 YENEEA. This CDR3 region has 15 residues. J lost 8 bases, V lost 5 bases, and 6 bases had no gene match. CDR3 sequence: CASSRLAGGRYEQFF. The CDR3 DNA reads TGTGCCAGCAGCAGACTAGCGGGGGGCCGCTATGAGCAGTTCTTC.

Concerning this clonotype: With a much larger clone just one base away, this may be a read error. J is TRBJ1-6 and V is TRBV5-1; 7 positions agree with TRBD1. There are 14 residues in the CDR3. Looked up from germline, CDR1 is SGHRS and CDR2 is YFSETQ. This CDR3 is CASGLGTEDSPLHF. The CDR3 nucleotides are TGCGCCAGCGGCTTGGGGACAGAGGATTCACCCCTCCACTTT.

Only a few counts were recorded for this clonotype. The chain links TRBV2 to TRBJ1-2; D uncertain. The V gene's germline CDR1 is SNHLY and CDR2 FYNNEI. V lost 4 bases, J lost 7 bases, and 10 bases lay in between. This CDR3 is built from 12 residues. As DNA, the CDR3 is TGTGCCAGCAGTGTTCTACCCGGTGGCTACACCTTC. Translating gives CASSVLPGGYTF.